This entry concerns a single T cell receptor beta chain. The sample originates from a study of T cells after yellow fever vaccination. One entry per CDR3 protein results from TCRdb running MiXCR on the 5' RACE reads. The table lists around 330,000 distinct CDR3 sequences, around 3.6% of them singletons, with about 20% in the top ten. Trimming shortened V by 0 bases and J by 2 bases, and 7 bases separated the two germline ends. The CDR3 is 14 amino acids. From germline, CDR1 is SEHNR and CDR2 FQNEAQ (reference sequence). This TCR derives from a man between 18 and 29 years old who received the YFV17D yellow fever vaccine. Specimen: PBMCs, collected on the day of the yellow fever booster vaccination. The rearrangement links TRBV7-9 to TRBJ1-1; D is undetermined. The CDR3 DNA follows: TGTGCCAGCAGCTTAGCGCGGTCCAACACTGAAGCTTTCTTT. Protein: CASSLARSNTEAFF.